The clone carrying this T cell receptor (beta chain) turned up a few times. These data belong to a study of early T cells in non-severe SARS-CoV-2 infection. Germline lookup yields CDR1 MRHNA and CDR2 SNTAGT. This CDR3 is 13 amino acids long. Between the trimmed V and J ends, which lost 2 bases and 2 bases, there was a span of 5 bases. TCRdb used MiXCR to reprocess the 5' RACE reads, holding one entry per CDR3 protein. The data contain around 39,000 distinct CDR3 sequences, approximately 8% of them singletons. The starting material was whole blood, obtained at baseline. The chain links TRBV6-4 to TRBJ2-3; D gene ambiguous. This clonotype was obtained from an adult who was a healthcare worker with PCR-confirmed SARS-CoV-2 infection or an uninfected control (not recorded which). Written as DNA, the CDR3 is TGTGCCAGCAGTGACCGACACACAGATACGCAGTATTTT. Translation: CASSDRHTDTQYF.